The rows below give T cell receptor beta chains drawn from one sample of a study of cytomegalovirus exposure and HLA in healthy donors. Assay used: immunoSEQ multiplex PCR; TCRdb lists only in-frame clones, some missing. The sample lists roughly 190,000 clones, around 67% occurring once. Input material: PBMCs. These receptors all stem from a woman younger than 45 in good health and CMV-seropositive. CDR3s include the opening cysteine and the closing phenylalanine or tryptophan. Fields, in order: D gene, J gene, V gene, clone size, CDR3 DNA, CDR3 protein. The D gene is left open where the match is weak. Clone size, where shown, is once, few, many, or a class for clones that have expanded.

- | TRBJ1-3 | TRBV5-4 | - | TGTGCCAGCAGCTTGGCGGGGGCTGGAAACACCATATATTTT | CASSLAGAGNTIYF
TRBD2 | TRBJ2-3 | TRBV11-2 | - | TGTGCCAGCAGTTTCGGGACTAGCGGGAGAACAGATACGCAGTATTTT | CASSFGTSGRTDTQYF
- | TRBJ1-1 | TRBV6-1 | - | TGTGCCAGCCGGGGGGCTGAAGCTTTCTTT | CASRGAEAFF
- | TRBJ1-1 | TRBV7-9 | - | TGTGCCAGCAGCCCGGGCCCAGGGGAGGGGAGTGAAGCTTTCTTT | CASSPGPGEGSEAFF
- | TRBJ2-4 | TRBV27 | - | TGTGCCAGCAGTAGGAACACGGGAGAAGCTCAGTACTTC | CASSRNTGEAQYF
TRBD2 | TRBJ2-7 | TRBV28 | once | TGTGCCAGCAGTTTGGTCGGGAGGGGACGGGAGCAGTACTTC | CASSLVGRGREQYF
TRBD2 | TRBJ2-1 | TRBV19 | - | TGTGCCAGTACTAGCGGCAACTACAATGAGCAGTTCTTC | CASTSGNYNEQFF
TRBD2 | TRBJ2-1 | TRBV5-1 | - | TGCGCCAGCCTCGACAGGGCGAGTAGCGGGAGCAGGGGTGAGCAGTTCTTC | CASLDRASSGSRGEQFF
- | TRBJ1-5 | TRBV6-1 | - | TGTGCCAGCAGTTCCCAAAATCAGCCCCAGCATTTT | CASSSQNQPQHF
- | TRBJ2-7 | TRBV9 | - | TGTGCCAACAGCGCGGGATTCGAGCAGTACTTC | CANSAGFEQYF
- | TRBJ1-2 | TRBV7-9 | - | TGTGCCAGCAGCTTCGTGAGGACAGAGTTTACCTTC | CASSFVRTEFTF
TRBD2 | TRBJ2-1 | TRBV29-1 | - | TGCAGCGTTGTAGGTAGCGGGGACTACAATGAGCAGTTCTTC | CSVVGSGDYNEQFF
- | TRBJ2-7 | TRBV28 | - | TGTGCCAGCAGTTTGCCCCGGCGGTACGAGCAGTACTTC | CASSLPRRYEQYF
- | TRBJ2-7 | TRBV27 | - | TGTGCCAGCAGTTTGAGGCCCACCTACGAGCAGTACTTC | CASSLRPTYEQYF
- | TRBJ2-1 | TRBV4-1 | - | TGCGCCAGCAGCCCAGTAGCGGATCGCTCCTACAATGAGCAGTTCTTC | CASSPVADRSYNEQFF
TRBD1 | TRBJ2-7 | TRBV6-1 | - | TGTGCCAGCAGTGGGAGACAGGGGATCAACGAGCAGTACTTC | CASSGRQGINEQYF
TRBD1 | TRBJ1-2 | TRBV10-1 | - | TGCGCCAGCAGCCCGACAGGGGGCTATGGCTACACCTTC | CASSPTGGYGYTF
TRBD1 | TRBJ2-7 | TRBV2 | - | TGTGCCAGCAGAGCGGGACAGGGGATGTACGAGCAGTACTTC | CASRAGQGMYEQYF
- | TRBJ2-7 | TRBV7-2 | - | TGTGCCAGCAGCTTAGATCCGTCTATCTACGAGCAGTACTTC | CASSLDPSIYEQYF
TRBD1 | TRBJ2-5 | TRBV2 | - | TGTGCCAGCAGTGGACAGGGGACCGCGGAGACCCAGTACTTC | CASSGQGTAETQYF
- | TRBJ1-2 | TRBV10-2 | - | TGCGCCAGCAGCCCGGATCTGACGGGAGGCTACACCTTC | CASSPDLTGGYTF
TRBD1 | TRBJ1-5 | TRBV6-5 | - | TGTGCCAGCAGTAGGACAGGGGTAGGGCAGCCCCAGCATTTT | CASSRTGVGQPQHF
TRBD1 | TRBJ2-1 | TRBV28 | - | TGTGCCAGCAGCCGAGACAGGGGGGGTTCCTACAATGAGCAGTTCTTC | CASSRDRGGSYNEQFF
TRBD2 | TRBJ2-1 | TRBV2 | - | TGTGCCAGCACCCTCCCTTGGGCGGGAGTCCTTAGCGGGCAGTTCTTC | CASTLPWAGVLSGQFF
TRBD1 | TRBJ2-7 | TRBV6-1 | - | TGTGCCAGCAAACGGACAGGGGATACCTACGAGCAGTACTTC | CASKRTGDTYEQYF
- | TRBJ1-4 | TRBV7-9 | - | TGTGCCAGCAGCTTAGCGACAGGTGTTAGCGAAAAACTGTTTTTT | CASSLATGVSEKLFF
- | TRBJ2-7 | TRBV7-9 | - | TGTGCCAGCAGCTTAGGACAGTTGGTCGACGAGCAGTACTTC | CASSLGQLVDEQYF
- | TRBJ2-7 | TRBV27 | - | TGTGCCAGCAGTTTAGGCCTTGAGGACGAGCAGTACTTC | CASSLGLEDEQYF
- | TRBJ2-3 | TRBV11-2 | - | TGTGCCAGCAGCTTAGGTTACACAGATACGCAGTATTTT | CASSLGYTDTQYF
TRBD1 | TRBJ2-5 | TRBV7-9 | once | TGTGCCAGCAGATCCGGGACAGGGGTATCAGAGACCCAGTACTTC | CASRSGTGVSETQYF
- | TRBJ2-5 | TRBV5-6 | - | TGTGCCAGCAGCCGCACTGGGAGAGAGACCCAGTACTTC | CASSRTGRETQYF
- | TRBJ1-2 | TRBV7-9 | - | TGTGCCAGCAGTCGGGGGGGCTACACCTTC | CASSRGGYTF
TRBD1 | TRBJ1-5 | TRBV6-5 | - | TGTGCCAGCTCTCTCGCAGGGGGCGATCAGCCCCAGCATTTT | CASSLAGGDQPQHF
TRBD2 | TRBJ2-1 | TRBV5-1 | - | TGCGCCAGCAGCTTGGGTAGCGGGGGTCACAATGAGCAGTTCTTC | CASSLGSGGHNEQFF
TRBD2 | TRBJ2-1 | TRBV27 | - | TGTGCCAGCAGCCGGGGGGGGCATGAGCAGTTCTTC | CASSRGGHEQFF
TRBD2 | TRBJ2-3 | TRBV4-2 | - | TGTGCCAGCAGCCAGGCTCAGAGCGGGAGGGCCGCAGATACGCAGTATTTT | CASSQAQSGRAADTQYF
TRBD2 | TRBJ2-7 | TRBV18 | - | TGTGCCAGCTCACCTAGCGGGACATCTTCTTCCTACGAGCAGTACTTC | CASSPSGTSSSYEQYF
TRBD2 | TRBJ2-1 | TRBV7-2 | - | TGTGCCAGCAGCTTAGCGGCGGGAGGATCCTACAATGAGCAGTTCTTC | CASSLAAGGSYNEQFF
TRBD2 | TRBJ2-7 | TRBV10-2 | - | TGCGCCAGCAGTGACCCCAGCGGGGGTTCCTACGAGCAGTACTTC | CASSDPSGGSYEQYF
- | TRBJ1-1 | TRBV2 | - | TGTGCCAGCAGGGGCCCCGGACTCGCGGGTGAAGCTTTCTTT | CASRGPGLAGEAFF
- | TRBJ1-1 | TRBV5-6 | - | TGTGCCAGCAGCTTCCGAGGGGGGGGAACTGAAGCTTTCTTT | CASSFRGGGTEAFF
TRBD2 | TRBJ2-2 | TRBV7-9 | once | TGTGCCAGCAGCTTTGGCCGGACTAGCGGAGGACATCACACCGGGGAGCTGTTTTTT | CASSFGRTSGGHHTGELFF
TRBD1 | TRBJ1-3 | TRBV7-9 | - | TGTGCCAGCAGCTTATACGGGACAGGATCTGGAAACACCATATATTTT | CASSLYGTGSGNTIYF
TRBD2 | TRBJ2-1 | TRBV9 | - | TGTGCCAGCAGTCGGTTAGCGGGGAGAAGCTCCTACAATGAGCAGTTCTTC | CASSRLAGRSSYNEQFF
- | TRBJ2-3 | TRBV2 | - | TGTGCCAGCGGTGGGGAGCGGGCCAGGAAGGATACGCAGTATTTT | CASGGERARKDTQYF
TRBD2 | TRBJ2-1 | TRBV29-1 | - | TGCAGCGTTGACCTGCGAGCGGGAGCTGGTTATGAGCAGTTCTTC | CSVDLRAGAGYEQFF
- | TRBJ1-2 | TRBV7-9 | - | TGTGCCAGCAGCTTAGGGCAGATATATGGCTACACCTTC | CASSLGQIYGYTF
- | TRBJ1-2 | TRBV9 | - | TGTGCCAGCAGCGTAGTAACGGGACTGAAGTCGGACTATGGCTACACCTTC | CASSVVTGLKSDYGYTF
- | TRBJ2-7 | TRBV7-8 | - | TGTGCCAGCAGCTTAGAACGGAGGGCGGACGAGCAGTACTTC | CASSLERRADEQYF
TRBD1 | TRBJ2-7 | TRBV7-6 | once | TGTGCCAGCAGCCCTCGACAGGGAACCTACGAGCAGTACTTC | CASSPRQGTYEQYF
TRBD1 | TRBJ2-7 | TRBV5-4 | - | TGTGCCAGCAGCCCGACAGGGGGCGCATCCTACGAGCAGTACTTC | CASSPTGGASYEQYF
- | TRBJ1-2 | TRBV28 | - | TGTGCCAGCAGTTTAGGACAGATTAACTATGGCTACACCTTC | CASSLGQINYGYTF
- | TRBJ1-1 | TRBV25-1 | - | TGTGCCAGCAGTGAATCTCGGGGGAACACTGAAGCTTTCTTT | CASSESRGNTEAFF